This TCR beta chain derives from a study of blood T cell repertoires in COVID-19. CDR1 is SGHDT and CDR2 is YYEEEE in the germline V gene. The CDR3 sequence is 15 residues long. The germline V and J ends were trimmed by 0 bases and 4 bases, with 14 bases remaining between them. TCRdb's copy holds only in-frame clones and misses some; the assay was immunoSEQ multiplex PCR. The sample carries around 270,000 clones, about 89% recorded once. This TCR derives from a man aged 35 to 55 with acute or convalescent COVID-19. The sample consisted of peripheral blood. This sequence joins TRBV5-6 and TRBJ2-7; possibly TRBD2 for D (6 bases). The CDR3 loop is CASSLELGGGYEQYF. CDR3 bases: TGTGCCAGCAGCTTGGAGTTGGGAGGTGGGTACGAGCAGTACTTC.